What follows are 30 T cell receptor beta chains derived from one specimen sequenced in a study of blood T cells in healthy people across ages. A sample-barcoded 5' primer and a J-beta primer mix were used in a second PCR of about 7 to 12 cycles. TCRdb analysed the 5' RACE reads with MiXCR anew, one entry per CDR3 protein. The sample yields 1.5 million to 2 million distinct CDR3 sequences, around half seen once. The sequenced sample consisted of blood. Every receptor here comes from a woman in her thirties or forties in good health.

The V and J genes are TRBV28 and TRBJ1-2; no clear D. The CDR3 contains 15 residues. The germline V gene has CDR1 MDHEN and CDR2 SYDVKM. V lost 8 bases and J 2 bases, leaving 18 bases between the germline ends. The CDR3 region is CASALPDGKNYGYTF. The CDR3 DNA reads TGTGCCAGCGCTCTTCCGGACGGAAAGAACTATGGCTACACCTTC.

The rearrangement links TRBV29-1 to TRBJ2-7; no definite D call. This CDR3 spans 11 amino acids. Germline V CDR1 and CDR2: SQVTM, ANQGSEA. V shed 7 bases and J shed 2 bases, with 9 bases lying between them. DNA of the CDR3: TGCAGCGCAACCGGGCCCTACGAGCAGTACTTC. Amino acid sequence: CSATGPYEQYF.

This clonotype was detected a few times. The chain has TRBV20-1 and TRBJ2-7; TRBD1 matches at 7 bases. Germline CDR1 and CDR2: DFQATT and SNEGSKA (reference sequence). V lost 1 base and J lost 1; bases outside the gene matches: 19. CDR3 length equals 19 residues. The CDR3 sequence: CSARALSSQTGKGSYEQYF. CDR3 DNA sequence: TGCAGTGCTAGAGCGTTATCCTCACAGACAGGGAAAGGATCCTACGAGCAGTACTTC.

The rearrangement uses TRBV5-1 and TRBJ2-3; D not certain. Germline V gene sequence: CDR1 SGHRS, CDR2 YFSETQ. The CDR3 loop spans 14 amino acids. V lost 0 bases and J 2 bases, leaving 7 bases between the germline ends. DNA of the CDR3: TGCGCCAGCAGCTTGGTGTCTACCACAGATACGCAGTATTTT. As protein: CASSLVSTTDTQYF. The full variable domain, in which reference TRBV5-1 and TRBJ2-3 provide the parts outside the CDR3, is KAGVTQTPRYLIKTRGQQVTLSCSPISGHRSVSWYQQTPGQGLQFLFEYFSETQRNKGNFPGRFSGRQFSNSRSEMNVSTLELGDSALYLCASSLVSTTDTQYFGPGTRLTVL.

In its sample, this clonotype was seen a few times. The chain links TRBV7-9 to TRBJ2-1; perhaps TRBD1 as D (6 bases). This CDR3 region has 16 residues. Germline-derived CDR1 and CDR2 are SEHNR and FQNEAQ (reference sequence). V was trimmed by 5 bases and J by 3 bases, leaving 17 bases between them. The DNA for the CDR3 is TGTGCCAGCAGCCCCGAGACAGGTATAAGCTACAATGAGCAGTTCTTC. Protein sequence: CASSPETGISYNEQFF.

This chain links TRBV24-1 with TRBJ2-3; the D is unclear. V was cut by 7 bases and J by 0 bases, with 7 bases left in between. The CDR3 is 13 residues long. In germline, CDR1 is KGHDR, CDR2 SFDVKD. CDR3 amino acids: CATRRSSTDTQYF. CDR3 nucleotide sequence: TGTGCCACCAGAAGGAGTAGCACAGATACGCAGTATTTT.

The gene calls are TRBV6-6 and TRBJ1-5; D gene unclear. V gave up 6 bases and J gave up 2 bases, with 11 bases separating them. The CDR3 is made up of 14 amino acids. In germline, CDR1 is MNHNY, CDR2 SVGAGI (reference sequence). The CDR3 DNA reads as TGTGCCAGCAGGGTGGGTGGTCGCAATCAGCCCCAGCATTTT. Amino acids: CASRVGGRNQPQHF.

This clonotype occurred a few times. The chain carries TRBV6-5 and TRBJ2-5, with 8 bases matching TRBD1. Germline V gene sequence: CDR1 MNHEY, CDR2 SVGAGI. After removal of 6 bases from V and 5 bases from J, the junction contained 2 bases not matched to a gene. The CDR3 consists of 12 residues. The CDR3 reads CASRNRGETQYF. CDR3 coding DNA: TGTGCCAGCAGGAACAGGGGGGAGACCCAGTACTTC.

Turning to this clonotype: Its ends do not fully match the called genes, so a read error is possible. In DNA, the CDR3 is TGCGGCGTTGAAGAGTCCGATACGCAGTATTTT. As protein: CGVEESDTQYF. V usage is TRBV29-1 and J usage is TRBJ2-3; D unclear. The germline V gene has CDR1 SQVTM and CDR2 ANQGSEA. This CDR3 is built from 11 residues.

The rearrangement joins TRBV5-5 to TRBJ2-7; D tentatively reads TRBD1 or TRBD2 (6 bases each). Germline values: CDR1 SGHKS, CDR2 YYEKEE (reference sequence). Trimming stripped 7 bases from V and 2 bases from J, with 10 bases between. This CDR3 has 12 residues. CDR3 protein: CASEEGAYEQYF. In DNA, the CDR3 is TGTGCCAGCGAGGAGGGGGCCTACGAGCAGTACTTC. Supplemented by reference TRBV5-5 and TRBJ2-7, the full variable domain reads DAGVTQSPTHLIKTRGQQVTLRCSPISGHKSVSWYQQVLGQGPQFIFQYYEKEERGRGNFPDRFSARQFPNYSSELNVNALLLGDSALYLCASEEGAYEQYFGPGTRLTVT.

A few counts support this clonotype. The CDR3 DNA sequence: TGCAGCGTTACGGGACAGGGGGGTTCCTACGAGCAGTACTTC. This sequence encodes CSVTGQGGSYEQYF. The rearrangement uses TRBV29-1 and TRBJ2-7; 11 positions match TRBD1. Trimming removed 5 bases from V and 1 base from J; junction bases left unmatched: 4. The CDR3 totals 14 residues. Germline CDR1 reads SQVTM; CDR2 reads ANQGSEA.

This clonotype was seen a few times. This rearrangement joins TRBV9 to TRBJ2-3; D not certain. V was clipped by 3 bases and J by 5 bases, with 22 bases between them. Germline V gene lookup returns CDR1 SGDLS and CDR2 YYNGEE. The CDR3 loop spans 17 amino acids. This chain's CDR3 is CASSASWTRPALDTQYF. CDR3 bases: TGTGCCAGCAGCGCATCATGGACCAGACCAGCCCTAGATACGCAGTATTTT.

This chain's CDR3 is CASSPNLQVDTQYF. CDR3 nucleotides: TGCGCCAGCAGCCCTAACCTACAGGTAGATACGCAGTATTTT. The rearrangement links TRBV5-1 to TRBJ2-3, with D possibly being TRBD1 (5 bases). Germline V gene sequence: CDR1 SGHRS, CDR2 YFSETQ. V was shortened by 4 bases and J by 5 bases, with 14 bases between the two germline ends. The CDR3 is 14 residues long.

This chain links TRBV12-3 or TRBV12-4 with TRBJ2-7; D is ambiguous. CDR3 length: 15 amino acids. Trimming took off 3 bases at V and 4 bases at J, with 16 bases between the two ends. The DNA of the CDR3 is TGTGCCAGCAGTTTCAACACGGCCCTGGGGTACGAGCAGTACTTC. Translation: CASSFNTALGYEQYF.

The V call is TRBV20-1, the J call TRBJ2-3, with 12 bases matching TRBD2. The germline CDR1 and CDR2 sequences are DFQATT and SNEGSKA (reference sequence). The length of the CDR3 is 15 residues. V lost 6 bases to trimming and J lost 2 bases; unmatched junction nucleotides: 6. The CDR3 DNA sequence: TGCAGTGCGATTAGGACTAGCGGGGCCACAGATACGCAGTATTTT. This translates into CSAIRTSGATDTQYF.

The chain combines TRBV6-5 with TRBJ2-3, with 11 bases aligning to TRBD2. The length of the CDR3 is 18 residues. V was pared by 2 bases and J by 0 bases, with 7 bases of the junction left unmatched. The V gene's germline CDR1 is MNHEY and CDR2 SVGAGI. The CDR3 protein is CASSYNQGLAGSTDTQYF. The CDR3 DNA is TGTGCCAGCAGTTACAACCAAGGACTAGCGGGTAGCACAGATACGCAGTATTTT.

This clonotype was recorded a few times. This chain links TRBV7-9 with TRBJ2-5; unclear D gene. CDR1 is SEHNR, CDR2 FQNEAQ, per germline (reference sequence). V was trimmed by 5 bases and J by 1 base, leaving 14 bases between them. The CDR3 has 15 amino acids. CDR3 sequence reads: CASSPPGVSQETQYF. The CDR3 nucleotides read TGTGCCAGCAGCCCTCCGGGTGTCAGCCAAGAGACCCAGTACTTC.

This clonotype was observed a few times. This chain uses TRBV24-1 with TRBJ2-3; no reliable D call. The V end was cut by 6 bases, the J end by 0 bases, with 6 bases between. CDR3 length: 13 residues. The germline gives CDR1 KGHDR, CDR2 SFDVKD. CDR3 nucleotide sequence: TGTGCCACCAGTCTCGGGAGCACAGATACGCAGTATTTT. This translates into CATSLGSTDTQYF.

J is TRBJ2-7 and V is TRBV18; D may be TRBD1 (6 bases). Germline V gene data show CDR1 as KGHSH and CDR2 as LQKENI. The V gene lost 1 base and the J gene lost 3 bases, with 10 bases spanning the gap. The CDR3 consists of 14 residues. This CDR3 is CASSPLATGYEQYF. In nucleotides, the CDR3 is TGTGCCAGCTCACCACTCGCGACAGGCTACGAGCAGTACTTC.

This sequence joins TRBV24-1 and TRBJ2-2, with 8 nucleotides matching TRBD1. The CDR3 is 15 residues long. Germline V CDR1 and CDR2: KGHDR, SFDVKD. The V gene end was trimmed by 7 bases and the J gene end by 6 bases; junction bases not matched to a gene: 9. This chain's CDR3 is CATSPLGQESGELFF. CDR3 sequence (DNA): TGTGCCACCAGCCCCCTGGGACAGGAATCCGGGGAGCTGTTTTTT.

The V gene is TRBV27, the J gene TRBJ1-1; D unresolved. Germline V gene lookup returns CDR1 MNHEY and CDR2 SMNVEV (reference sequence). Trimming shortened V by 0 bases and J by 2 bases, and 13 bases separated the two germline ends. The CDR3 is made up of 16 amino acids. CDR3 nucleotides: TGTGCCAGCAGTTTATCGATGCCACAGCTCAACACTGAAGCTTTCTTT. It yields the protein CASSLSMPQLNTEAFF.

This clonotype has just a few counts. CDR3 bases: TGTGCCAGCAGTAATTTGGGGGGGCGATACAATGAGCAGTTCTTC. This encodes CASSNLGGRYNEQFF. The chain links TRBV27 to TRBJ2-1; possible D gene TRBD2, 7 bases. Trimming pared 5 bases from V and 4 bases from J, leaving 15 bases between. Germline V gives CDR1 MNHEY, CDR2 SMNVEV (reference sequence). The CDR3 sequence is 15 residues long.

The chain is built from TRBV5-1 and TRBJ2-3, with TRBD1 matching over 10 bases. V dropped 4 bases and J dropped 5; count of bases not matched to a gene: 10. The CDR3 covers 16 residues. The germline CDR1 and CDR2 sequences are SGHRS and YFSETQ. This CDR3 is CASSGGTGVEQDTQYF. CDR3 coding DNA: TGCGCCAGCAGCGGGGGGACAGGGGTCGAACAAGATACGCAGTATTTT.

The chain couples TRBV10-3 to TRBJ2-7; possibly TRBD1 for D (7 bases). V lost 3 bases and J lost 7, with 10 bases in between. This CDR3 region has 12 residues. The germline CDR1 and CDR2 sequences are ENHRY and SYGVKD. CDR3 loop: CAISDRGREQYF. The CDR3 DNA is TGTGCCATCAGTGACAGGGGGAGGGAGCAGTACTTC.

This clonotype has only a few counts. The rearrangement uses TRBV29-1 and TRBJ2-1, with 9 bases that match TRBD1. In germline, CDR1 is SQVTM, CDR2 ANQGSEA. Trimming took 1 base from V and 4 from J; bases not matched to a gene: 8. The CDR3 is 16 residues long. CDR3 DNA: TGCAGCGTTGAAGGGGGGGCGGACAGGGGATACAATGAGCAGTTCTTC. Translation gives CSVEGGADRGYNEQFF.

This clonotype was detected only a few times. The chain has TRBV20-1 and TRBJ2-1; maybe TRBD1 (5 bases). CDR3 length: 11 amino acids. Germline V gives CDR1 DFQATT, CDR2 SNEGSKA (reference sequence). The CDR3 is CSPRIQELQFF. CDR3 DNA sequence: TGCAGCCCTAGGATACAGGAGCTGCAGTTCTTC.

The chain uses TRBV20-1 and TRBJ1-2, with TRBD1 identical over 11 bases. J lost 2 bases, V lost 6 bases, and 14 bases had no gene match. CDR1 is DFQATT, CDR2 SNEGSKA, per germline (reference sequence). This CDR3 region has 17 residues. The chain's CDR3 is CSAGGRTGGALNYGYTF. The CDR3 DNA sequence: TGCAGTGCCGGCGGCCGGACAGGGGGCGCCTTAAACTATGGCTACACCTTC.

The V call is TRBV4-2, the J call TRBJ2-7; 8 bases are shared with TRBD1. This CDR3 is 16 amino acids long. V was pared by 2 bases and J by 0 bases, with 6 bases of the junction left unmatched. Looked up from germline, CDR1 is LGHNA and CDR2 is YNFKEQ. CDR3: CASSQLGQGNSYEQYF. CDR3 nucleotides: TGTGCCAGCAGCCAACTAGGACAGGGAAACTCCTACGAGCAGTACTTC.

CDR3 in amino acids: CASSPRGVNQGPTYGYTF. The CDR3 DNA follows: TGTGCCAGCAGCCCACGGGGTGTTAATCAGGGGCCGACCTATGGCTACACCTTC. This rearrangement joins TRBV7-3 to TRBJ1-2; D is possibly TRBD1 (6 bases). This CDR3 comprises 18 residues. V was cut by 5 bases and J by 4 bases, with 26 bases left in between. Looked up from germline, CDR1 is SGHTA and CDR2 is FQGTGA.

This clonotype was detected only once. The rearrangement links TRBV11-1 to TRBJ2-1, with 9 nucleotides matching TRBD1. V was pared by 4 bases and J by 13 bases, with 17 bases of the junction left unmatched. The CDR3 covers 16 residues. Germline V CDR1 and CDR2: SGHAT, FQDESV (reference sequence). The CDR3 loop is CASSSPWDREGETQFF. Written as DNA, the CDR3 is TGTGCCAGCAGCTCACCATGGGACAGGGAGGGGGAGACCCAGTTCTTC.